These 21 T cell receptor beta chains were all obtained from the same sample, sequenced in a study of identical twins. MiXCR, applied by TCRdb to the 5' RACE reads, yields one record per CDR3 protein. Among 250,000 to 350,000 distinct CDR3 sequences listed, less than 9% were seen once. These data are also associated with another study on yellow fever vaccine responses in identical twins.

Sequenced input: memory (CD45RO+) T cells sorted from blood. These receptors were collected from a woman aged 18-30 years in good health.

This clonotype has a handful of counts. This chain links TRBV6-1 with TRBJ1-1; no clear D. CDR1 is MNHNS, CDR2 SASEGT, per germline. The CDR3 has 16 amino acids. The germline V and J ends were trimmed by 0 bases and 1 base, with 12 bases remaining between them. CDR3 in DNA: TGTGCCAGCAGTGAAGCGCTCGTAGGCCCGAACACTGAAGCTTTCTTT. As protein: CASSEALVGPNTEAFF.

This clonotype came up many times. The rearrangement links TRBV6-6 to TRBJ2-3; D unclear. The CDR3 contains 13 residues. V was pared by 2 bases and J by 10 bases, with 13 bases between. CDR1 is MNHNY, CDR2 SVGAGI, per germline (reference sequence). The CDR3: CASSYQPVEAQYF. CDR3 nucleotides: TGTGCCAGCAGTTACCAACCCGTCGAGGCGCAGTATTTT.

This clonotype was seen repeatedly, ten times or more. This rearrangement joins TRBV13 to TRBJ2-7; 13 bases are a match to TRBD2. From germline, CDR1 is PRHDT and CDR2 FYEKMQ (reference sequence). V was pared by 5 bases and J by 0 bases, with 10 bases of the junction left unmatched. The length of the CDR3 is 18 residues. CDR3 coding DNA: TGTGCCAGCAGCATCTCCGGGACTAGCGGGGTTCTCTCCTACGAGCAGTACTTC. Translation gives CASSISGTSGVLSYEQYF. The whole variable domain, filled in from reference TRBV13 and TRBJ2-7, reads AAGVIQSPRHLIKEKRETATLKCYPIPRHDTVYWYQQGPGQDPQFLISFYEKMQSDKGSIPDRFSAQQFSDYHSELNMSSLELGDSALYFCASSISGTSGVLSYEQYFGPGTRLTVT.

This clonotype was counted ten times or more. This CDR3 reads CATSRALVDEQYV. Here the CDR3 DNA reads TGTGCCACCAGCAGAGCCCTGGTTGACGAGCAGTACGTC. The chain combines TRBV15 with TRBJ2-7; unclear D gene. Germline V gives CDR1 LNHNV, CDR2 YYDKDF (reference sequence). V gave up 1 base and J gave up 5 bases, with 9 bases separating them. CDR3 length: 13 residues.

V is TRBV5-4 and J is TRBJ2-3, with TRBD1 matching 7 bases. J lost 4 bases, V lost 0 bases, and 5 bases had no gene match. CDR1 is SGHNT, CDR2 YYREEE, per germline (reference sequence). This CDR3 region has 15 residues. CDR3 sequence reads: CASSLGRGPSDTQYF. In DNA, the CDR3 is TGTGCCAGCAGCTTGGGAAGGGGGCCATCAGATACGCAGTATTTT.

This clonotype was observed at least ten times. The chain's CDR3 is CASSMNPRPYNEQFF. CDR3 nucleotides: TGTGCCAGCAGCATGAATCCTAGGCCGTACAATGAGCAGTTCTTC. The chain couples TRBV7-3 to TRBJ2-1; D is undetermined. The CDR3 has 15 residues. CDR1 is SGHTA and CDR2 is FQGTGA in the germline V gene. Trimming took 5 bases from V and 4 from J, leaving 15 bases between them.

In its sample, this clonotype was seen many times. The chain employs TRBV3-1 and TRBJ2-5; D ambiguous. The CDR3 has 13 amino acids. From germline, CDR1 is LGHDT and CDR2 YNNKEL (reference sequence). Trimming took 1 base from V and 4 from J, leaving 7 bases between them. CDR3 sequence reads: CASSQGKRETQYF. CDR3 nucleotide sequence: TGTGCCAGCAGCCAAGGGAAGAGAGAGACCCAGTACTTC.

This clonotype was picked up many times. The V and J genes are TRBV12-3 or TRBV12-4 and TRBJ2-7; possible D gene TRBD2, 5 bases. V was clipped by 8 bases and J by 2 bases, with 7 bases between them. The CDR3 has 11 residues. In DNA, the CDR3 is TGTGCCAGCGGGAGCACCTACGAGCAGTACTTC. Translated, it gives CASGSTYEQYF.

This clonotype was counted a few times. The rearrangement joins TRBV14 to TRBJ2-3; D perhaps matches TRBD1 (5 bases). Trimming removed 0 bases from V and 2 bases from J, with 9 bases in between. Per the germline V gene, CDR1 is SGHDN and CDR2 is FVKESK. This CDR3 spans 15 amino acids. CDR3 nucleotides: TGTGCCAGCAGCCAAGAAAGGGGTTTCACAGATACGCAGTATTTT. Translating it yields CASSQERGFTDTQYF.

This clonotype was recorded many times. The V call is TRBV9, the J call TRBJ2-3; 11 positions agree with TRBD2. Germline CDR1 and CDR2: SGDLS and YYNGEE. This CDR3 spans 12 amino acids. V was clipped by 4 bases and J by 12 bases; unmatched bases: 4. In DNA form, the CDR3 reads TGTGCCAGCAGCCTTAGCGGGAGGGCCCAGTATTTT. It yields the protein CASSLSGRAQYF.

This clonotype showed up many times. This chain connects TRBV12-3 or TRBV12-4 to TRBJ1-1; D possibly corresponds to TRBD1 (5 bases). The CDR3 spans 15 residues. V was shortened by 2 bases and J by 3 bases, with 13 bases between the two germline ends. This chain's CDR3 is CASSLTGVGHTEAFF. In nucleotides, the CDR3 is TGTGCCAGCAGTTTAACAGGAGTGGGGCACACTGAAGCTTTCTTT.

The CDR3 DNA follows: TGCGCCAGCAGCCAAGATCATGGGCTACCGATGGAGCAGTACTTC. It is translated as CASSQDHGLPMEQYF. The chain has TRBV4-1 and TRBJ2-7; D uncertain. Germline values: CDR1 MGHRA, CDR2 YSYEKL. The CDR3 is 15 residues long. Trimming took 0 bases from V and 7 from J, leaving 16 bases between them.

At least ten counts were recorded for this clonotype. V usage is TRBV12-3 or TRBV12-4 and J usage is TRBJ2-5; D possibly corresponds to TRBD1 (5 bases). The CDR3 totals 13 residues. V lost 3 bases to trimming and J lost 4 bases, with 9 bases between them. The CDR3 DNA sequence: TGTGCCAGCAGTTTTGTTCAGGGAGAGACCCAGTACTTC. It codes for CASSFVQGETQYF.

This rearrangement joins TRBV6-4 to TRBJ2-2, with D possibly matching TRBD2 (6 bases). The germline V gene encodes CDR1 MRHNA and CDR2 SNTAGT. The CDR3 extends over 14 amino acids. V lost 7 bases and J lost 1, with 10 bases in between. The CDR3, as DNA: TGTGCCAGCAAGGCTAGCGTGAACACCGGGGAGCTGTTTTTT. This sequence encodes CASKASVNTGELFF.

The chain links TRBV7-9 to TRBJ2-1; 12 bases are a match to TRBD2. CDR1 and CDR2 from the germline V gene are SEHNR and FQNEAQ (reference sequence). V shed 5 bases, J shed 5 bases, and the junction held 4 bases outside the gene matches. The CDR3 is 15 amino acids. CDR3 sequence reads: CASSTGLAGHNEQFF. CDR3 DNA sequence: TGTGCCAGCAGCACCGGACTAGCGGGGCACAATGAGCAGTTCTTC. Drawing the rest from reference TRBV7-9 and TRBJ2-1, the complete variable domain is DTGVSQNPRHKITKRGQNVTFRCDPISEHNRLYWYRQTLGQGPEFLTYFQNEAQLEKSRLLSDRFSAERPKGSFSTLEIQRTEQGDSAMYLCASSTGLAGHNEQFFGPGTRLTVL.

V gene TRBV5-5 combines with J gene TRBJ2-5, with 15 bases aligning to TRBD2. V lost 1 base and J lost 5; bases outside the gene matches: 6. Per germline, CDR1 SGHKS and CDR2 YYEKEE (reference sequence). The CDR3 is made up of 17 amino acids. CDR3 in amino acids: CASSLWTSGGAGETQYF. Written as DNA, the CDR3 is TGTGCCAGCAGCTTGTGGACTAGCGGGGGGGCCGGGGAGACCCAGTACTTC.

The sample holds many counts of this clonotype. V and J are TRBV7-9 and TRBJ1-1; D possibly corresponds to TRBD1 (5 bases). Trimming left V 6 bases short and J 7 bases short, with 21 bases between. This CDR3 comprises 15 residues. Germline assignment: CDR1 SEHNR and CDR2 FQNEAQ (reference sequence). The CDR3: CASSIIRDPKLEAFF. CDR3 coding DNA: TGTGCCAGCAGTATTATACGGGACCCCAAACTTGAAGCTTTCTTT.

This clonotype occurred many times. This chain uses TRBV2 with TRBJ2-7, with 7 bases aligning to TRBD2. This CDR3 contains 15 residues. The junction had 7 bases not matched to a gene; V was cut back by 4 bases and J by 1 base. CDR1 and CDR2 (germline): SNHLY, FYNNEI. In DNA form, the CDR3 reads TGTGCCAGCAGTGGTACTAGCGAAGCGTCCTACGAGCAGTACTTC. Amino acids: CASSGTSEASYEQYF. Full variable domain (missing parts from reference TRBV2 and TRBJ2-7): EPEVTQTPSHQVTQMGQEVILRCVPISNHLYFYWYRQILGQKVEFLVSFYNNEISEKSEIFDDQFSVERPDGSNFTLKIRSTKLEDSAMYFCASSGTSEASYEQYFGPGTRLTVT.

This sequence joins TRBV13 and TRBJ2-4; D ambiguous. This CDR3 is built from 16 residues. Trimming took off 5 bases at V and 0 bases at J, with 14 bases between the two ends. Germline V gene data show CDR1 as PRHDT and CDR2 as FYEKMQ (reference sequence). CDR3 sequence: CASSHDMVLAKNIQYF. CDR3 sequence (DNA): TGTGCCAGCAGCCACGACATGGTGCTAGCCAAAAACATTCAGTACTTC.

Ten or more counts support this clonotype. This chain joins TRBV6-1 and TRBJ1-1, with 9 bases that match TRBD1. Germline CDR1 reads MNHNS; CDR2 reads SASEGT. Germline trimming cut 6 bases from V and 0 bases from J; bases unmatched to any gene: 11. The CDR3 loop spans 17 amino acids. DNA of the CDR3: TGTGCCAGCAGCCTCGGACAGGGGTATAAGATGAACACTGAAGCTTTCTTT. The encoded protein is CASSLGQGYKMNTEAFF.

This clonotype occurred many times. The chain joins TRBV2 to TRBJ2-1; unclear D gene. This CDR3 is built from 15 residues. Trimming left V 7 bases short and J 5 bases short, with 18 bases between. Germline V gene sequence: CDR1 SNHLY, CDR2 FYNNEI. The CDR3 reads CASTSFDGSNNEQFF. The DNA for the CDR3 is TGTGCCAGCACTTCTTTCGACGGGTCGAACAATGAGCAGTTCTTC.